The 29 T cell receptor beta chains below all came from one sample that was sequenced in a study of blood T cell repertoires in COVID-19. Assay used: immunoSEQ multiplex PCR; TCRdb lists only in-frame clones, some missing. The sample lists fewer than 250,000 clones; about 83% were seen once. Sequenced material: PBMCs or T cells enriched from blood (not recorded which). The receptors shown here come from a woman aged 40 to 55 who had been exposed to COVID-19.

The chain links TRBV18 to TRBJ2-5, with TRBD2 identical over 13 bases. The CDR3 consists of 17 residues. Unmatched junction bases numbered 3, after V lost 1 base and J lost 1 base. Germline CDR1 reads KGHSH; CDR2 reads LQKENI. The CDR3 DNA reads TGTGCCAGCTCACCACTCCGACTAGCGGGGGGCCAAGAGACCCAGTACTTC. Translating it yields CASSPLRLAGGQETQYF.

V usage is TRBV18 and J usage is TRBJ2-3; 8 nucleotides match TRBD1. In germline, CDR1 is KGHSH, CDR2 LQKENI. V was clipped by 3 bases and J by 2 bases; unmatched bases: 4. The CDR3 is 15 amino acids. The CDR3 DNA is TGTGCCAGCTCACCCGGACAGGGTAACACAGATACGCAGTATTTT. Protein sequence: CASSPGQGNTDTQYF.

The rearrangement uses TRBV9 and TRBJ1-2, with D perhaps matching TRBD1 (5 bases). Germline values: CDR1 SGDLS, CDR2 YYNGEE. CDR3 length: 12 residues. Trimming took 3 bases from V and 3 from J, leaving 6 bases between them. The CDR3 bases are TGTGCCAGCAGCGCGACAGACTATGGCTACACCTTC. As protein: CASSATDYGYTF.

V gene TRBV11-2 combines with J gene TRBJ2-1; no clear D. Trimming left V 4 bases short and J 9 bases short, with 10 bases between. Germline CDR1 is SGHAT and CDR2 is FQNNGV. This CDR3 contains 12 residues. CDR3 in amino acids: CASSWLALEQFF. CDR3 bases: TGTGCCAGCAGCTGGTTGGCCCTTGAGCAGTTCTTC. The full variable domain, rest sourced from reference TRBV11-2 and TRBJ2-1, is EAGVAQSPRYKIIEKRQSVAFWCNPISGHATLYWYQQILGQGPKLLIQFQNNGVVDDSQLPKDRFSAERLKGVDSTLKIQPAKLEDSAVYLCASSWLALEQFFGPGTRLTVL.

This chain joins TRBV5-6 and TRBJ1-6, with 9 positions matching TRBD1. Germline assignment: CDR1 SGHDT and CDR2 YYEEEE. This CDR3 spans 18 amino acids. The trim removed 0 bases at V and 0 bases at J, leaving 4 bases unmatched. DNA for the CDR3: TGTGCCAGCAGCTTGGGGACAGGGGCGAGCTCCTATAATTCACCCCTCCACTTT. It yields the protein CASSLGTGASSYNSPLHF.

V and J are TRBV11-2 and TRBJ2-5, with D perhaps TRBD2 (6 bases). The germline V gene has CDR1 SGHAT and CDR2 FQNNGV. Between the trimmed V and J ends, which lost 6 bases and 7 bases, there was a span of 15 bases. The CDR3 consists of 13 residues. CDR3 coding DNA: TGTGCCAGCAGTCCCGGGAGCGGAGGGACCCAGTACTTC. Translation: CASSPGSGGTQYF.

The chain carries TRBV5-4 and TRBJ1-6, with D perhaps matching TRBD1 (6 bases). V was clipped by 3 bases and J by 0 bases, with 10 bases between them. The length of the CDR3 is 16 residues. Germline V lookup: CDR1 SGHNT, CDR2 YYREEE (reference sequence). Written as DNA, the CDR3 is TGTGCCAGCAGCTGGGACAAGAGCTCCTATAATTCACCCCTCCACTTT. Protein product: CASSWDKSSYNSPLHF.

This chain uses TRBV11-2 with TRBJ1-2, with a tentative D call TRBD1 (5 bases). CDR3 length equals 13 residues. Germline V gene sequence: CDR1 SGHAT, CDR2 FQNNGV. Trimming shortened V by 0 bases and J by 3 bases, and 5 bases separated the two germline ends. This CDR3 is CASSLEGDYGYTF. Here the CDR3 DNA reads TGTGCCAGCAGCTTAGAAGGGGACTATGGCTACACCTTC.

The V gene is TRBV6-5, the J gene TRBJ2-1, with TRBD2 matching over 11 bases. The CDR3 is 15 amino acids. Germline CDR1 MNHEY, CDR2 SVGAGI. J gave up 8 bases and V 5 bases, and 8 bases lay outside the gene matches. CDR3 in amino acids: CASSRSTSGVYEQFF. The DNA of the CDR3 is TGTGCCAGCAGTCGGTCGACTAGCGGGGTATATGAGCAGTTCTTC.

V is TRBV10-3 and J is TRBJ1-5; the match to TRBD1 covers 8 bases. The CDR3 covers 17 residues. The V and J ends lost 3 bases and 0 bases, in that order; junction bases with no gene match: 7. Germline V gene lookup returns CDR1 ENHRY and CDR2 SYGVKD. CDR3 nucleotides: TGTGCCATCAGTGACCCTCTGACAGGGGATAGCAATCAGCCCCAGCATTTT. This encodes CAISDPLTGDSNQPQHF.

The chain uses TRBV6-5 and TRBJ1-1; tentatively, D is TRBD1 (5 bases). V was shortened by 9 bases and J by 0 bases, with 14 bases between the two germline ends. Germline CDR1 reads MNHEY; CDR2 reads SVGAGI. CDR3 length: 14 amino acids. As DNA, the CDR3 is TGTGCCAGTCACGTGGGGCCCATGAACACTGAAGCTTTCTTT. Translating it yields CASHVGPMNTEAFF.

The CDR3 is CASSQLTGGSYEQYF. The CDR3 bases are TGCGCCAGCAGCCAATTGACAGGGGGATCCTACGAGCAGTACTTC. The chain is built from TRBV4-1 and TRBJ2-7, with 9 bases identical to TRBD1. Germline V gene lookup returns CDR1 MGHRA and CDR2 YSYEKL. The CDR3 is made up of 15 amino acids. The V and J ends lost 2 bases and 1 base, in that order; junction bases with no gene match: 3.

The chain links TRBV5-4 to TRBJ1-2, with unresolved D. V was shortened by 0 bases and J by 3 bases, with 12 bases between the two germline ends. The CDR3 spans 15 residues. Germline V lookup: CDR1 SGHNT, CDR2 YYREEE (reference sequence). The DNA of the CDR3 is TGTGCCAGCAGCTTGGGTCTGGTGGCAGACTATGGCTACACCTTC. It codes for CASSLGLVADYGYTF.

CDR3 residues: CASSPLGGFEQYF. The CDR3 DNA sequence: TGCGCCAGCAGCCCCCTGGGGGGGTTTGAGCAGTACTTC. This chain links TRBV4-1 with TRBJ2-7; 7 nucleotides line up with TRBD2. Germline lookup yields CDR1 MGHRA and CDR2 YSYEKL. The J segment lost 7 bases and the V segment lost 4 bases, leaving 7 bases of the junction unmatched. The CDR3 totals 13 residues.

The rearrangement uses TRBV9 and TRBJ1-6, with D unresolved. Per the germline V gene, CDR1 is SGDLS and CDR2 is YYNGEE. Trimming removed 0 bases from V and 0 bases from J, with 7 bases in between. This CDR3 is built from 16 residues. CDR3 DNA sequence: TGTGCCAGCAGCGTAGATCTCAGCTCCTATAATTCACCCCTCCACTTT. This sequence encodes CASSVDLSSYNSPLHF.

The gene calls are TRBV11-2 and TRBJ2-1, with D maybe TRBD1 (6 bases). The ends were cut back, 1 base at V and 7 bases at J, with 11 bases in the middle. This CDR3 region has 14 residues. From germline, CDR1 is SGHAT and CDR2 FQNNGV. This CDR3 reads CASSLGSGTNEQFF. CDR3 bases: TGTGCCAGCAGCTTAGGCTCAGGGACAAATGAGCAGTTCTTC.

DNA of the CDR3: TGCAGTGCTAGTGGCCAGGCCGATCAGCCCCAGCATTTT. Residues: CSASGQADQPQHF. The rearrangement uses TRBV20-1 and TRBJ1-5, with unresolved D. The CDR3 consists of 13 residues. Germline V CDR1 and CDR2: DFQATT, SNEGSKA (reference sequence). V shed 3 bases and J shed 5 bases, with 11 bases lying between them.

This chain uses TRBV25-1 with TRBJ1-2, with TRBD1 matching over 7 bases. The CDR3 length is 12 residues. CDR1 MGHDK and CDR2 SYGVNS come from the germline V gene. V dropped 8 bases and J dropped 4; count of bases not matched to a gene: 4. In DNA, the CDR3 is TGTGCCAGCTCAGGACAGGTCTATGGCTACACCTTC. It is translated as CASSGQVYGYTF.

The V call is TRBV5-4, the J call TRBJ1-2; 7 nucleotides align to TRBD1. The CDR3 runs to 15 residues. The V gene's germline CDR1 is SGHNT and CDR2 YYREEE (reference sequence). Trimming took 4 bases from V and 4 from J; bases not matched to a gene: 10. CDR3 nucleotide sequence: TGTGCCAGCAGCAGTCCGGGACAGAAGTTCTATGGCTACACCTTC. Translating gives CASSSPGQKFYGYTF.

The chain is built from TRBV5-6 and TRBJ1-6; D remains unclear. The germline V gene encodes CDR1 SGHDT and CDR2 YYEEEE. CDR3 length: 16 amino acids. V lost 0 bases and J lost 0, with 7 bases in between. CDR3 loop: CASSLDRGSYNSPLHF. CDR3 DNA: TGTGCCAGCAGCTTGGACCGGGGCTCCTATAATTCACCCCTCCACTTT.

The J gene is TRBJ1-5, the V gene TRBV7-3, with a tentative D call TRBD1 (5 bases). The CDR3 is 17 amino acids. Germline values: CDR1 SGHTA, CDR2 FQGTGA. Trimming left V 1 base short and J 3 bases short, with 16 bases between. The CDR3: CASSLKGIGNPNQPQHF. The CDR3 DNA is TGTGCCAGCAGCTTAAAGGGGATTGGGAATCCCAATCAGCCCCAGCATTTT.

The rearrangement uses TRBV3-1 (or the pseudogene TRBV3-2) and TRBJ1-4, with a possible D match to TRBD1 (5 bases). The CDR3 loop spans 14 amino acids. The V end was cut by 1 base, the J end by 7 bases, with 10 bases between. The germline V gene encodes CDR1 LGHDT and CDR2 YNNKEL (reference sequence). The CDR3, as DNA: TGTGCCAGCAGCCAAGTGGGGACTCCTGAAAAACTGTTTTTT. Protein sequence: CASSQVGTPEKLFF.

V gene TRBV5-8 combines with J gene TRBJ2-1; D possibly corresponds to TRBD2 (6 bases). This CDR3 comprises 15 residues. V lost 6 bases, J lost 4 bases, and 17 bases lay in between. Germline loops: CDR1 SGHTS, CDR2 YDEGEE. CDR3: CASTPGLGSYNEQFF. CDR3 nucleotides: TGTGCCAGCACCCCGGGACTCGGATCGTACAATGAGCAGTTCTTC.

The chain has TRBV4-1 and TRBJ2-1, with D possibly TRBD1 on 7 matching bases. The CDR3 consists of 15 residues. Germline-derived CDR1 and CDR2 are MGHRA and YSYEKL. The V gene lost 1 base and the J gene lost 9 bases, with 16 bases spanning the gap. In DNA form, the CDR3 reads TGCGCCAGCAGCCAAGGACAGGGAACGGGAGCTGAGCAGTTCTTC. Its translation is CASSQGQGTGAEQFF.

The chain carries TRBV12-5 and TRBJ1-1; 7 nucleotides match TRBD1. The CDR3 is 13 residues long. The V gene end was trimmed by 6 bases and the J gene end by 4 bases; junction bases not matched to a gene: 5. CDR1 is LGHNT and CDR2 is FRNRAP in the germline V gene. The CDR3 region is CASGSQGGTEAFF. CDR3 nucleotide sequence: TGTGCTAGTGGCTCTCAGGGGGGCACTGAAGCTTTCTTT.

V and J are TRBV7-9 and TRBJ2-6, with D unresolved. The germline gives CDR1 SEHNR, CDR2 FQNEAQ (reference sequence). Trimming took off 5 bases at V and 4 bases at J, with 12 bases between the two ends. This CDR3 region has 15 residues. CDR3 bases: TGTGCCAGCAGCCACCTGAGGTTCGGGGCCAACGTCCTGACTTTC. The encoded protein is CASSHLRFGANVLTF.

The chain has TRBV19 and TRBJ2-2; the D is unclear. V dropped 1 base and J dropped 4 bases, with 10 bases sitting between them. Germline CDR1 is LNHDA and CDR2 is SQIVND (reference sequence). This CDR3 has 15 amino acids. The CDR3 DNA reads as TGTGCCAGTAGTATAGGGGCAGAACTCACCGGGGAGCTGTTTTTT. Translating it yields CASSIGAELTGELFF.

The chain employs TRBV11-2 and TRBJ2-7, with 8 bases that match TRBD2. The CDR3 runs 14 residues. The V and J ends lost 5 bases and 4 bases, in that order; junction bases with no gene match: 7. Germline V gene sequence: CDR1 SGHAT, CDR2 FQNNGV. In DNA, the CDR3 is TGTGCCAGCAGCCCACGGGGGGGCTCGTACGAGCAGTACTTC. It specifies CASSPRGGSYEQYF.

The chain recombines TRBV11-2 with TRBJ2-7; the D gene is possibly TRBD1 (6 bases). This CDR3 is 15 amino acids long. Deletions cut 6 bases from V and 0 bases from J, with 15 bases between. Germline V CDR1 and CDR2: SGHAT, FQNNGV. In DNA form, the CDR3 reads TGTGCCAGCAGTTGGACAGTAGATCCCTCCTACGAGCAGTACTTC. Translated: CASSWTVDPSYEQYF. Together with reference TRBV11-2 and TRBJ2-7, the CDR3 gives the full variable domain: EAGVAQSPRYKIIEKRQSVAFWCNPISGHATLYWYQQILGQGPKLLIQFQNNGVVDDSQLPKDRFSAERLKGVDSTLKIQPAKLEDSAVYLCASSWTVDPSYEQYFGPGTRLTVT.